This TCR beta chain was profiled in a study of CD8+CD57+ T cells in acquired aplastic anemia (dated by TCRdb to the late 2010s). Study-wide context: On average, sorted CD4+ and CD8+ cells yielded 3.2 ug of extracted DNA, with a range of about 0.17 to 27.4 ug. CD8+CD57+ expansion was defined as frequency above the mean frequency observed in healthy subjects. What the work shows at the level of the full study, not this receptor alone: Although roughly 30 CD8+ CDR3 sequences were shared by patients and controls, these sequences appeared highly expressed in patients and within the immunodominant clones of patients. CD8+ Simpson's diversity did not differ significantly between patients and healthy controls (P=0.060).

Patients chosen for sequencing had shown expansion of CD8+CD57+ cells by flow cytometry. Severe acquired aplastic anemia was diagnosed in all patients according to International Study of Aplastic Anemia and Agranulocytosis and Camitta criteria. Patients had received no therapy at the time of blood sampling. TCR repertoires of sorted CD4+ and CD8+ blood T cells from severe aplastic anemia patients and healthy subjects were deep-sequenced in the study. Patients were enrolled in the USA under clinicaltrials.gov protocols 00001620, 01623167, 00001397, 00071045, 00081523 and 00961064. Ficoll-Paque density gradient centrifugation was used to isolate peripheral blood mononuclear cells. Before DNA extraction, CD4+ and CD8+ T cells were sorted by FACS or by magnetic beads. Profiling of TCR beta VDJ combinations and CDR3 sequences used genomic DNA as the template. An Illumina HiSeq 2000 was the platform used for TCR repertoire sequencing. Concerning the study's data processing: Repertoire assessment relied on Simpson's diversity index, CDR3 size and DJ length profiles, and TRBV/TRBJ rearrangement plots. The immunodominant clone was defined as the most abundant DNA sequence in deep sequencing data. CDR3 amino acid sequences were screened for sharing across subjects and were compared with published repertoires and the VDJdb database. TCRdb ran its own pipeline on the public reads, namely fastp trimming at Q25 and MiXCR clone calling, and kept in-frame beta chains. Entries that share a CDR3 protein sequence are merged under the most common genes and DNA. These V and J calls derive from TCRdb rather than the authors' analysis. The sample table lists approximately 170,000 distinct CDR3 sequences, roughly 50% of them with a count of one. The top ten hold roughly 2.9% of the sample.

This clonotype was counted a few times. There is no known antigen for this receptor. Per-base qualities were not stored, and no clone one base away is much larger. The germline V gene provides CDR1 MRHNA and CDR2 SNTAGT. The V end loses 7 bases and the J end loses 4 bases, and a stretch of 30 bases separates them. The CDR3 runs 19 residues from the cysteine to the phenylalanine. Only the CDR3 DNA is retained, 57 bases long and in frame from the first base. Specimen: sorted CD4+, CD8+, or CD8+CD57+ T cells (not recorded which) from PBMCs. This clonotype was obtained from a human donor with aplastic anemia. The chain joins TRBV6-4 to TRBJ2-3; matching of 6 bases hints at TRBD2 as the D gene. DNA sequence: TGTGCCAGCACCAGCCCAGGGAGGACCCCAGATGTTGGCGCAGATACGCAGTATTTT. Translated, it gives CASTSPGRTPDVGADTQYF.